This T cell receptor (beta chain) was sequenced in a study of T cell responses to AZD1222 COVID-19 vaccine. Assay: immunoSEQ multiplex PCR; the TCRdb copy retains only in-frame clones and omits some. The table includes about 110,000 clones, 87% detected once. This CDR3 has 14 residues. The V gene lost 2 bases and the J gene lost 7 bases, with 12 bases spanning the gap. Germline-derived CDR1 and CDR2 are SGHKS and YYEKEE (reference sequence). The rearrangement links TRBV5-5 to TRBJ2-2; D gene ambiguous. Specimen: peripheral blood, collected 28 days after the second AZD1222 dose. This receptor was identified in an adult who received the AZD1222 COVID-19 vaccine. CDR3: CASSLLHELGELFF. The CDR3 nucleotides read TGTGCCAGCAGCTTATTACACGAACTCGGGGAGCTGTTTTTT.